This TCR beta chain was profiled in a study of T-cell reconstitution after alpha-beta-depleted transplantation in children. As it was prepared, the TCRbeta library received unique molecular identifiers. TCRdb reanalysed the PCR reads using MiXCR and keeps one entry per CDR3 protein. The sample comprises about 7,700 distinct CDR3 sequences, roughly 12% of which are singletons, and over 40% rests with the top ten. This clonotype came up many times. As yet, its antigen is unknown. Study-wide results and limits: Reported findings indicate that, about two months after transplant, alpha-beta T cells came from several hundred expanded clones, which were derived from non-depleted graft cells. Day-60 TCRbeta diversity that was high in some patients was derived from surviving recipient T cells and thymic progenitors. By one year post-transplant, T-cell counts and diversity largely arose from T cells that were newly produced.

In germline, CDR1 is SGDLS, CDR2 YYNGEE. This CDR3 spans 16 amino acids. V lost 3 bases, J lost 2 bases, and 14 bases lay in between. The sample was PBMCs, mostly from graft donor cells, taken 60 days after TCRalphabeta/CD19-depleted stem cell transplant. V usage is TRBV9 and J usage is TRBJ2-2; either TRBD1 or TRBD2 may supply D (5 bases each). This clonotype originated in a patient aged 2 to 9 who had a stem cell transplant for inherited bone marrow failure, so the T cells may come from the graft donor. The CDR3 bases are TGTGCCAGCAGCGGCGGCTACCGGGACAACACCGGGGAGCTGTTTTTT. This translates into CASSGGYRDNTGELFF.